The present T cell receptor (beta chain) was sequenced within a study of T cells in Graves' hyperthyroidism and ophthalmopathy. TCR beta CDR3 sequences were amplified from RNA transcripts. Primed by the HTBI set, a first-round RT-PCR was run on the TCR CDR3. Each CDR3 protein is one row after TCRdb ran MiXCR on the multiplex PCR reads. The sample consists of fewer than 700,000 distinct CDR3 sequences, 15% to 20% of them appearing once. This clonotype was counted many times. Its antigen is as yet unknown. Study-wide findings and caveats: Most thyroid clonotypes expanded above 0.001 were also detected in blood. A 13 V-J signature model discriminated ophthalmopathy versus stable hyperthyroidism.

Germline V gene data show CDR1 as SNHLY and CDR2 as FYNNEI. CDR3 size: 14 residues. V shed 4 bases, J shed 6 bases, and the junction held 4 bases outside the gene matches. Diagnoses were made from clinical symptoms, serum measures (thyroxine and TRAb), thyroid ultrasound and orbital computed tomography. The V gene is TRBV2, the J gene TRBJ2-2; 8 nucleotides match TRBD1. The sequenced sample was blood. The clonotype originates from a woman aged 30 to 39 with Graves' hyperthyroidism. The CDR3 is CASSAPGGPGELFF. CDR3 DNA: TGTGCCAGCAGTGCTCCAGGGGGCCCCGGGGAGCTGTTTTTT.